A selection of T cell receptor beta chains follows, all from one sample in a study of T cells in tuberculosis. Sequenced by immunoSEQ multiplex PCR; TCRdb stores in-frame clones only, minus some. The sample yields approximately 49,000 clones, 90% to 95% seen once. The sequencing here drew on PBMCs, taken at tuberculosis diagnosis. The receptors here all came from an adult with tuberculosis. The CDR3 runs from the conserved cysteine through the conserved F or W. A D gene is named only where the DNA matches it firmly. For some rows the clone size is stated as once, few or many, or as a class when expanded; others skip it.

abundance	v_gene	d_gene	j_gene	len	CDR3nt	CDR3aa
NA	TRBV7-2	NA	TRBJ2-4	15	TGTGCCAGCAGCGCGATGCTAGGACAGCGAAACATTCAGTACTTC	CASSAMLGQRNIQYF
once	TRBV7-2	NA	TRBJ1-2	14	TGTGCCAGCAGCTTAGCGGGGCAGAGCTATGGCTACACCTTC	CASSLAGQSYGYTF
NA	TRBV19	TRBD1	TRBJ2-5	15	TGTGCCAGTAGTATAGGACAGGGGGAGGGAAGGACCCAGTACTTC	CASSIGQGEGRTQYF
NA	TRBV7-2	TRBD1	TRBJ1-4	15	TGTGCCAGCAGCCCAGCGAACAGGGGGGGTGAAAAACTGTTTTTT	CASSPANRGGEKLFF
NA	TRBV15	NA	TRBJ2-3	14	TGTGCCACCAGCAGAACAGGGAGCACAGATACGCAGTATTTT	CATSRTGSTDTQYF
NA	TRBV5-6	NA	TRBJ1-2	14	TGTGCCAGCAGCAAGCGGGGGGGGAACGATGGCTACACCTTC	CASSKRGGNDGYTF
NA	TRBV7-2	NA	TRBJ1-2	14	TGTGCCAGCAGCGCACTCGGTGGTTCCTATGGCTACACCTTC	CASSALGGSYGYTF
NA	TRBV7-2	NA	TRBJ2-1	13	TGTGCCAGCAGCTTAGCGAATGGGCGCGAGCAGTTCTTC	CASSLANGREQFF
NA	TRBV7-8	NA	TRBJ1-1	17	TGTGCCAGCAGCTTGAGTCGTCGAGGGCCCATTAACACTGAAGCTTTCTTT	CASSLSRRGPINTEAFF
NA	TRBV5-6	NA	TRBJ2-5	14	TGTGCCAGCAGCTGGGGCGGGGCCTACAGTACCCAGTACTTC	CASSWGGAYSTQYF
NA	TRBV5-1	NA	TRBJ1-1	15	TGCGCCAGCAGCCTGGTGACGGGGAAGAACACTGAAGCTTTCTTT	CASSLVTGKNTEAFF
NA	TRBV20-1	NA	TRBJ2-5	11	TGCAGTGCTATGCCTAAAGAGACCCAGTACTTC	CSAMPKETQYF
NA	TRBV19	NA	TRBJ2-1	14	TGTGCCAGTAGTCGGCGGGAAGTAAGGAATGAGCAGTTCTTC	CASSRREVRNEQFF
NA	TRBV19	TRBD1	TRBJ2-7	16	TGTGCCAGTAGTAGACTTTCGGGGACAGGAGGCTACGAGCAGTACTTC	CASSRLSGTGGYEQYF
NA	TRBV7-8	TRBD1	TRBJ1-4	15	TGTGCCAGCAGCGCATACGGGACAGGTCATGAAAAACTGTTTTTT	CASSAYGTGHEKLFF
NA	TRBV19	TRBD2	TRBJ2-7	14	TGTGCCAGTAGTTTTGGCCGGGAGGGGACTGTGCAGTACTTC	CASSFGREGTVQYF
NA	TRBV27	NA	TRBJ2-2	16	TGTGCCAGCAGTTTCCGGGGGGCCCTGCCCACCGGGGAGCTGTTTTTT	CASSFRGALPTGELFF
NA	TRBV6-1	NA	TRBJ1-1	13	TGTGCCAGCAGTTCGTCCCCGAACACTGAAGCTTTCTTT	CASSSSPNTEAFF
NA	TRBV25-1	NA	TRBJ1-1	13	TGTGCCAGCAGTGAAGTCGGGAACACTGAAGCTTTCTTT	CASSEVGNTEAFF
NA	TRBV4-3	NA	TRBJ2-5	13	TGCGCCAGCAGCCAAGATGGGAGGTTGGACCAGTACTTC	CASSQDGRLDQYF
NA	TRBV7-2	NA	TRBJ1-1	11	TGTGCCAGCAGCGACAGGCGAGAAGCTTTCTTT	CASSDRREAFF
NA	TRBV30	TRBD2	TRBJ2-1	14	TGTGCCTGGAGTGTATCGCTAGCGGCAAATGAGCAGTTCTTC	CAWSVSLAANEQFF
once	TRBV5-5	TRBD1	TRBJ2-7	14	TGTGCCAGCAGAGGGACAGGGGGTATATCCGAGCAGTACTTC	CASRGTGGISEQYF
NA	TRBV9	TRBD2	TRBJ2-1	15	TGTGCCAGCAGCGCGAGGGGACTAGGTCTAGATGAGCAGTTCTTC	CASSARGLGLDEQFF
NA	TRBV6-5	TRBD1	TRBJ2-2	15	TGTGCCAGCAGTCGACAGGGAAAATCTGGCGGGGAGCTGTTTTTT	CASSRQGKSGGELFF
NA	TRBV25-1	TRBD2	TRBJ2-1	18	TGTGCCAGCAGTGGAATTGGGACTAGCGGGAGTTTCGACAATGAGCAGTTCTTC	CASSGIGTSGSFDNEQFF
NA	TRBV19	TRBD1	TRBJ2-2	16	TGTGCCAGTAGTATGGTCGGGACAGGGCCCACCGGGGAGCTGTTTTTT	CASSMVGTGPTGELFF
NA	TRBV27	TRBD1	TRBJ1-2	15	TGTGCCAGCAGTTTCGGGGACAGGGGGGTACGTGGCTACACCTTC	CASSFGDRGVRGYTF
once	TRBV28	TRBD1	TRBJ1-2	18	TGTGCCAGCAGACCAGCACAGGGGGCATCTCAAAATTACTATGGCTACACCTTC	CASRPAQGASQNYYGYTF
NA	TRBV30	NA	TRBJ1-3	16	TGTGCCTGGAGTGTATGGAGGCAATACTCTGGAAACACCATATATTTT	CAWSVWRQYSGNTIYF
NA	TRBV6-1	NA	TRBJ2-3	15	TGTGCCAGCAGTGAGGTCGCGGGCGGCACAGATACGCAGTATTTT	CASSEVAGGTDTQYF
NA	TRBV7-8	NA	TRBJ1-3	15	TGTGCCAGCAGCTTGACAGGCATCTCTGGAAACACCATATATTTT	CASSLTGISGNTIYF
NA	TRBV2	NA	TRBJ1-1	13	TGTGCCAGCAGTAAAGGGAGCGGCACTGAAGCTTTCTTT	CASSKGSGTEAFF
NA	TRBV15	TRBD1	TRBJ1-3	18	TGTGCCACCAGCAGAGGACCGGGCGGACAGGGGTCTGGAAACACCATATATTTT	CATSRGPGGQGSGNTIYF
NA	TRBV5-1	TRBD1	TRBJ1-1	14	TGCGCCAGCAGCTTGAGACAGGGGAACACTGAAGCTTTCTTT	CASSLRQGNTEAFF
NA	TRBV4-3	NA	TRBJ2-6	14	TGCGCCAGCAGGTCAGCGGTTGGGGCCAACGTCCTGACTTTC	CASRSAVGANVLTF
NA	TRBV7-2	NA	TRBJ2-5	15	TGTGCCAGCAGCTTAGCCAGGGTGAGGCAAGAGACCCAGTACTTC	CASSLARVRQETQYF
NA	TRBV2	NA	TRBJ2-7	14	TGTGCCAGCCTGAAGGTCAGGGGCCCCACCTTGCAGTACTTC	CASLKVRGPTLQYF
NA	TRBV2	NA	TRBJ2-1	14	TGTGCCAGCAGTGCAGGAACGTATAACAATGAGCAGTTCTTC	CASSAGTYNNEQFF
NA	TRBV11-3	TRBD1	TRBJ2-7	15	TGTGCCAGCAGCTTTGGGGGGACAGGAGCCTACGAGCAGTACTTC	CASSFGGTGAYEQYF
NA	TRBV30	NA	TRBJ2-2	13	TGTGCCTGGAGAAGGGGGGGCACCGGGGAGCTGTTTTTT	CAWRRGGTGELFF
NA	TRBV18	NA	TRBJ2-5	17	TGTGCCAGCTCACCCCATCCCGGACAACCCGAGTGGGAGACCCAGTACTTC	CASSPHPGQPEWETQYF
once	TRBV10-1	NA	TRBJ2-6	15	TGCGCCAGCAGTGGATCCAGCTCTGGGGCCAACGTCCTGACTTTC	CASSGSSSGANVLTF
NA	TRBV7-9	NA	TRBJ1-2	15	TGTGCCAGCAGCTTAGCGGTCGGACTAAACTATGGCTACACCTTC	CASSLAVGLNYGYTF
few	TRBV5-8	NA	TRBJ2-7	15	TGTGCCAGCAGCCCGAGGACAGTTAATTCCTACGAGCAGTACTTC	CASSPRTVNSYEQYF
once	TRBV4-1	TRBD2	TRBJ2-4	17	TGCGCCAGCAGCCAAGATTGGGCTAGCGGAGCCAAAAACATTCAGTACTTC	CASSQDWASGAKNIQYF
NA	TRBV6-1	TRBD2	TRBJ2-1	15	TGTGCCAGCAGTGAATACGGACTAGCGTACAATGAGCAGTTCTTC	CASSEYGLAYNEQFF
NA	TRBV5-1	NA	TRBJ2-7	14	TGCGCCAGCAGCTTTACTAGCAGTACCTACGAGCAGTACTTC	CASSFTSSTYEQYF
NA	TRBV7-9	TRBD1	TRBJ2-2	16	TGTGCCAGCAGCTCCCGACAGGGGACCTACACCGGGGAGCTGTTTTTT	CASSSRQGTYTGELFF
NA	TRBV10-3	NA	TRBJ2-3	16	TGTGCCATCAGTGAGTCGGACAGTTATAGCACAGATACGCAGTATTTT	CAISESDSYSTDTQYF
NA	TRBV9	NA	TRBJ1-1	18	TGTGCCAGCAGCGTAGGAGGAGGGGTAATAAAGCGGAACACTGAAGCTTTCTTT	CASSVGGGVIKRNTEAFF
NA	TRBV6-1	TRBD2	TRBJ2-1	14	TGTGCCAGCAGCGGGACTAGCGGGAGGAATGAGCAGTTCTTC	CASSGTSGRNEQFF
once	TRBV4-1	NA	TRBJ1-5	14	TGCGCCAGCAGCCAAGTTGGGGGGGGCCAGCCCCAGCATTTT	CASSQVGGGQPQHF
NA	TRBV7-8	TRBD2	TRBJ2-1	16	TGTGCCAGCAGCTTAGGGCTAGCGGGCCCCTACAATGAGCAGTTCTTC	CASSLGLAGPYNEQFF
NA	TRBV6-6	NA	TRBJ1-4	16	TGTGCCAGCAGTTACCGAGAATCTCGGGCGGGGGAAAAACTGTTTTTT	CASSYRESRAGEKLFF
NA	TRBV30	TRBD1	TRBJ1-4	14	TGTGCCTGGAGTCGACAGGGCCTTAATGAAAAACTGTTTTTT	CAWSRQGLNEKLFF